This T cell receptor beta chain stems from a study of blood T cell repertoires in COVID-19. Study overall: Material from acute and convalescent COVID-19 was sourced from the United States, Italy and Spain. T cells, B-cell-depleted T cells, or PBMCs provided the cDNA or gDNA that served as material.

With 0 bases clipped from V and 5 bases from J, the junction kept 8 bases outside the gene matches. The CDR3 is made up of 17 amino acids. Germline loops: CDR1 MNHNS, CDR2 SASEGT. Measured with immunoSEQ multiplex PCR; TCRdb has only the in-frame clones, and not every one. The sample lists 300,000 to 350,000 clones; approximately 83% were seen once. The TCR was taken from a woman in her forties with acute COVID-19. Sequenced sample: PBMCs or T cells enriched from blood (not recorded which). The rearrangement joins TRBV6-1 to TRBJ2-5; TRBD2 agrees at 11 bases. CDR3 residues: CASSEAGSSGGVETQYF. As DNA, the CDR3 is TGTGCCAGCAGTGAAGCTGGAAGTAGCGGGGGGGTGGAGACCCAGTACTTC.